The source of this TCR beta chain is a study of response to subunit inactivated influenza vaccine. Overall study findings and caveats: The authors offered the suggestion that each seasonal influenza vaccination recruits few new T cells.

This clonotype was observed a handful of times. Its antigen remains unknown. TCRdb reanalysed the RT-PCR reads using MiXCR and keeps one entry per CDR3 protein. The sample holds about 190,000 distinct CDR3 sequences; under 15% are singletons and the top ten take 20% to 30%. V gave up 5 bases and J gave up 4 bases, with 14 bases separating them. The CDR3 is 15 residues long. CDR1 is MNHEY and CDR2 is SMNVEV in the germline V gene (reference sequence). This chain links TRBV27 with TRBJ2-2, with a weak D call TRBD1 (6 bases). The sample was CD8+ T cells sorted from PBMCs, taken 5 days after vaccination. The clonotype was recovered from a man between 45 and 60 years old who received an inactivated influenza vaccine. CDR3 sequence: CASSRTGLSTGELFF. The CDR3 DNA reads TGTGCCAGCAGTAGAACAGGGTTGAGCACCGGGGAGCTGTTTTTT.